This passage covers 32 T cell receptor beta chains from one sample sequenced in a study of identical twins' blood T cells. TCRdb called the 5' RACE reads again in MiXCR, with one record for every CDR3 protein. The sample lists fewer than 450,000 distinct CDR3 sequences, 28% occurring once. The sample was PBMCs. The source is a woman aged 18 to 49 in good health.

This sequence joins TRBV19 and TRBJ2-3; unclear D gene. CDR3 length: 14 amino acids. Germline V gene lookup returns CDR1 LNHDA and CDR2 SQIVND (reference sequence). The V end lost 6 bases, the J end lost 2 bases, and 12 bases lay between the germline ends. DNA for the CDR3: TGTGCCAGTAGGGACCGACGCCCCACAGATACGCAGTATTTT. Translated, it gives CASRDRRPTDTQYF.

The genes are TRBV11-3 and TRBJ2-2; D gene ambiguous. Germline CDR1 reads SGHNT; CDR2 reads YENEEA. Trimming shortened V by 8 bases and J by 6 bases, and 16 bases separated the two germline ends. The CDR3 covers 14 residues. The CDR3 reads CASGVVERAGELFF. For the CDR3, the DNA is TGTGCCAGCGGTGTAGTAGAAAGGGCCGGGGAGCTGTTTTTT.

V and J are TRBV19 and TRBJ1-3; D not resolved. The CDR3 has 15 residues. With 6 bases removed from V and 1 base from J, the gap between germline ends came to 13 bases. The germline gives CDR1 LNHDA, CDR2 SQIVND (reference sequence). The CDR3 here is CASSMLGVSGNTIYF. As DNA, the CDR3 is TGTGCCAGTAGCATGTTGGGAGTGTCTGGAAACACCATATATTTT. Combining the CDR3 with reference TRBV19 and TRBJ1-3 gives the whole variable domain DGGITQSPKYLFRKEGQNVTLSCEQNLNHDAMYWYRQDPGQGLRLIYYSQIVNDFQKGDIAEGYSVSREKKESFPLTVTSAQKNPTAFYLCASSMLGVSGNTIYFGEGSWLTVV.

Notes on this clonotype: This CDR3 fails to terminate in the conserved phenylalanine or tryptophan, so it likely reflects a read error. This sequence joins TRBV29-1 and TRBJ2-7; 10 positions match TRBD2. This CDR3 is 15 amino acids long. Germline-derived CDR1 and CDR2 are SQVTM and ANQGSEA. After removal of 3 bases from V and 2 bases from J, the junction contained 7 bases not matched to a gene. This CDR3 is CSVDVTSGVTYEQYL. For the CDR3, the DNA is TGCAGCGTTGATGTAACTAGCGGGGTTACCTACGAGCAGTACTTA.

V and J are TRBV7-9 and TRBJ1-1, with D uncertain. V lost 0 bases and J 5 bases, leaving 16 bases between the germline ends. Germline values: CDR1 SEHNR, CDR2 FQNEAQ (reference sequence). The CDR3 length is 16 residues. In DNA form, the CDR3 reads TGTGCCAGCAGCTTAGCGTATGGGCAGGCGGTGACTGAAGCTTTCTTT. This gives the protein CASSLAYGQAVTEAFF.

This chain uses TRBV29-1 with TRBJ1-2; TRBD1 is a possible D gene (5 bases). This CDR3 is 11 amino acids long. Germline V gene lookup returns CDR1 SQVTM and CDR2 ANQGSEA. V lost 6 bases and J 13 bases, leaving 18 bases between the germline ends. The CDR3 loop is CSVGEQFQITF. Written as DNA, the CDR3 is TGCAGCGTGGGGGAACAATTTCAGATCACCTTC.

This sequence joins TRBV5-1 and TRBJ2-1; 8 bases agree with TRBD1. The length of the CDR3 is 14 residues. Trimming removed 1 base from V and 8 bases from J; junction bases left unmatched: 5. Germline CDR1 is SGHRS and CDR2 is YFSETQ. The chain's CDR3 is CASSLLHRGYEQFF. The DNA for the CDR3 is TGCGCCAGCAGCTTGTTACACAGGGGGTATGAGCAGTTCTTC.

In this sample, this clonotype turned up a few times. The V and J genes are TRBV9 and TRBJ1-5, with D perhaps TRBD1 (5 bases). The germline gives CDR1 SGDLS, CDR2 YYNGEE. V lost 5 bases and J lost 5, with 11 bases in between. The CDR3 spans 13 residues. The CDR3 here is CASSTGPDQPQHF. The DNA for the CDR3 is TGTGCCAGCAGTACAGGCCCCGATCAGCCCCAGCATTTT.

Concerning this clonotype: A much larger clone differs by one base, so this may be a read error. The chain is built from TRBV7-9 and TRBJ1-1; no reliable D call. CDR3 length: 12 residues. CDR1 SEHNR and CDR2 FQNEAQ come from the germline V gene (reference sequence). The CDR3 here is CASSLLGREGFF. In DNA, the CDR3 is TGTGCCAGCAGCTTATTGGGTCGAGAAGGTTTCTTT.

The chain employs TRBV20-1 and TRBJ1-1, with D possibly being TRBD1 (5 bases). V dropped 3 bases and J dropped 4 bases, with 9 bases sitting between them. CDR1 and CDR2 (germline): DFQATT, SNEGSKA (reference sequence). This CDR3 spans 12 amino acids. This CDR3 is CSARGVATEAFF. The CDR3 DNA is TGCAGTGCTAGGGGGGTTGCCACTGAAGCTTTCTTT.

The rearrangement links TRBV30 to TRBJ1-3; D unclear. Germline CDR1 is GTSNPN and CDR2 is SVGIG (reference sequence). The CDR3 length is 12 residues. The V and J ends lost 3 bases and 2 bases respectively, with 5 bases between them. CDR3 sequence reads: CAWSVTGNTIYF. The CDR3 DNA follows: TGTGCCTGGAGCGTAACTGGAAACACCATATATTTT.

This clonotype turned up a few times. The rearrangement joins TRBV11-2 to TRBJ2-3, with 8 bases identical to TRBD2. The CDR3 runs 17 residues. Germline V CDR1 and CDR2: SGHAT, FQNNGV. J gave up 5 bases and V 1 base, and 11 bases lay outside the gene matches. The CDR3 nucleotides are TGTGCCAGCAGCTTAGTGCCCAGCGGGAGTTTTGTAGATACGCAGTATTTT. The encoded protein is CASSLVPSGSFVDTQYF.

The V and J genes are TRBV30 and TRBJ1-1; no definite D call. The CDR3 is 12 amino acids. Trimming cost V 0 bases and J 0 bases, with 2 bases left between them. Germline lookup yields CDR1 GTSNPN and CDR2 SVGIG (reference sequence). This CDR3 reads CAWSVLNTEAFF. The CDR3 coding sequence is TGTGCCTGGAGTGTACTGAACACTGAAGCTTTCTTT.

This chain uses TRBV6-6 with TRBJ1-2; D ambiguous. The germline V and J ends were trimmed by 5 bases and 8 bases, with 18 bases remaining between them. This CDR3 has 14 residues. CDR1 and CDR2 (germline): MNHNY, SVGAGI (reference sequence). CDR3 amino acids: CASSTTLDEGGYTF. The CDR3 bases are TGTGCCAGCAGTACTACCCTGGACGAGGGAGGCTACACCTTC.

The chain has TRBV4-2 and TRBJ2-7, with 7 bases lining up with TRBD1. V was pared by 0 bases and J by 3 bases, with 5 bases of the junction left unmatched. CDR3 length: 15 residues. Looked up from germline, CDR1 is LGHNA and CDR2 is YNFKEQ. Here the CDR3 reads CASSQDAAGGYEQYF. CDR3 nucleotide sequence: TGTGCCAGCAGCCAAGACGCGGCAGGGGGCTACGAGCAGTACTTC.

This clonotype was picked up a small number of times. V is TRBV12-3 or TRBV12-4 and J is TRBJ1-5; D unresolved. CDR3 length: 13 residues. V was pared by 2 bases and J by 5 bases, with 7 bases between. DNA of the CDR3: TGTGCCAGCAGTTTATCTGATTATCAGCCCCAGCATTTT. Protein: CASSLSDYQPQHF.

The J gene is TRBJ1-1, the V gene TRBV12-3 or TRBV12-4; TRBD1 matches at 7 bases. CDR3 size: 13 residues. Trimming cost V 6 bases and J 2 bases; bases outside gene matches: 3. The chain's CDR3 is CASRDRFNTEAFF. The CDR3 coding sequence is TGTGCCAGCAGGGACAGGTTCAACACTGAAGCTTTCTTT.

In its sample, this clonotype was seen a few times. The chain links TRBV7-9 to TRBJ1-4; D gene uncertain. The V gene's germline CDR1 is SEHNR and CDR2 FQNEAQ (reference sequence). The CDR3 has 15 residues. Trimming removed 5 bases from V and 10 bases from J, with 20 bases in between. The CDR3 sequence is CASSPHPQPLGKLFF. The CDR3 coding sequence is TGTGCCAGCAGCCCACATCCCCAACCTCTCGGAAAACTGTTTTTT.

There are a few counts of this clonotype. V and J are TRBV7-9 and TRBJ1-1, with 7 bases aligning to TRBD1. The length of the CDR3 is 14 residues. The junction had 2 bases not matched to a gene; V was cut back by 4 bases and J by 0 bases. Germline V gene sequence: CDR1 SEHNR, CDR2 FQNEAQ (reference sequence). The CDR3 DNA is TGTGCCAGCAGCTGGGGGACAGTGAACACTGAAGCTTTCTTT. Protein product: CASSWGTVNTEAFF.

The chain joins TRBV11-3 to TRBJ2-3; no firm D call. This CDR3 comprises 17 residues. Germline-derived CDR1 and CDR2 are SGHNT and YENEEA. The V and J ends lost 5 bases and 2 bases respectively, with 20 bases between them. CDR3 amino acids: CASSPKAYRKTTDTQYF. The DNA of the CDR3 is TGTGCCAGCAGCCCCAAAGCCTATAGAAAAACCACAGATACGCAGTATTTT. The full variable domain, with the rest looked up from reference TRBV11-3 and TRBJ2-3, is EAGVVQSPRYKIIEKKQPVAFWCNPISGHNTLYWYLQNLGQGPELLIRYENEEAVDDSQLPKDRFSAERLKGVDSTLKIQPAELGDSAVYLCASSPKAYRKTTDTQYFGPGTRLTVL.

The chain combines TRBV7-9 with TRBJ1-1; possibly TRBD1 for D (6 bases). V lost 5 bases, J lost 14 bases, and 21 bases lay in between. There are 13 residues in the CDR3. Germline V gene lookup returns CDR1 SEHNR and CDR2 FQNEAQ (reference sequence). The CDR3 DNA is TGTGCCAGCAGCCCAGGGGAAAGTTCCCTTAGCTTCTTT. Its protein is CASSPGESSLSFF.

This clonotype appeared a single time. Germline is not matched at one junction end, which may reflect a read error. The CDR3 reads CASPPGTGRTEAFF. The DNA of the CDR3 is TGTGCCAGCCCACCAGGGACAGGGCGGACTGAAGCTTTCTTT. The chain combines TRBV18 with TRBJ1-1, with TRBD1 identical over 9 bases. Germline V CDR1 and CDR2: KGHSH, LQKENI. This CDR3 contains 14 residues.

Regarding this clonotype: One end of the junction does not line up with germline, which may come from a read error. The V call is TRBV6-5, the J call TRBJ1-5; TRBD1 matches 7 bases. This CDR3 has 13 amino acids. CDR1 and CDR2 (germline): MNHEY, SVGAGI. CDR3 nucleotide sequence: TGCGCCAGCAGAGACAGGGCAGGCCAGCCCGAGCATTTT. Translation: CASRDRAGQPEHF.

V and J are TRBV19 and TRBJ2-1, with D tentatively TRBD1 or TRBD2 (5 bases each). Trimming cost V 7 bases and J 10 bases, with 11 bases left between them. The CDR3 runs to 11 residues. Germline V lookup: CDR1 LNHDA, CDR2 SQIVND (reference sequence). CDR3 sequence (DNA): TGTGCCAGTACCGCCGGGGACGAGCAGTTCTTC. Protein: CASTAGDEQFF.

This chain uses TRBV12-3 or TRBV12-4 with TRBJ1-4; D is perhaps TRBD1 (6 bases). V was cut by 3 bases and J by 8 bases, with 13 bases left in between. The CDR3 covers 14 residues. The CDR3 protein is CASSLSQGSEKLFF. For the CDR3, the DNA is TGTGCCAGCAGTTTGTCGCAGGGGAGCGAAAAACTGTTTTTT.

The chain is built from TRBV7-2 and TRBJ1-1; D gene ambiguous. The CDR3 runs 13 residues. The germline CDR1 and CDR2 sequences are SGHTA and FQGNSA. The V end lost 10 bases, the J end lost 7 bases, and 19 bases lay between the germline ends. Written as DNA, the CDR3 is TGTGCCATACAGCTTAGACCCAGAGGTGAAGCTTTCTTT. Protein product: CAIQLRPRGEAFF.

The J gene is TRBJ2-2, the V gene TRBV7-2; 7 bases are shared with TRBD2. V lost 2 bases and J lost 4; bases outside the gene matches: 13. This CDR3 has 18 amino acids. Germline CDR1 reads SGHTA; CDR2 reads FQGNSA. CDR3 region: CASSLRFLAAFGTGELFF. The CDR3 region has the DNA TGTGCCAGCAGCTTACGGTTCCTAGCGGCCTTCGGCACCGGGGAGCTGTTTTTT.

The gene calls are TRBV20-1 and TRBJ2-1, with 7 bases identical to TRBD2. CDR1 DFQATT and CDR2 SNEGSKA come from the germline V gene (reference sequence). The CDR3 is 13 amino acids. Losses at the gene ends were 5 bases for V and 8 bases for J; bases not matched to a gene: 9. CDR3 loop: CSAGGLDGDEQFF. The CDR3 DNA follows: TGCAGTGCTGGAGGACTAGATGGCGATGAGCAGTTCTTC.

The J gene is TRBJ1-2, the V gene TRBV29-1; 7 bases are shared with TRBD1. The CDR3 spans 14 residues. The J segment lost 7 bases and the V segment lost 4 bases, leaving 12 bases of the junction unmatched. CDR1 and CDR2 from the germline V gene are SQVTM and ANQGSEA. The CDR3 protein is CSVGPTTPGGGYTF. The CDR3 DNA reads as TGCAGCGTTGGGCCGACAACCCCAGGGGGTGGCTACACCTTC.

This clonotype has a handful of counts. V is TRBV29-1 and J is TRBJ2-2; D remains unclear. Trimming pared 6 bases from V and 2 bases from J, leaving 10 bases between. Germline V gene lookup returns CDR1 SQVTM and CDR2 ANQGSEA. The length of the CDR3 is 13 residues. CDR3 coding DNA: TGCAGCGTCCAGAGATTAAACACCGGGGAGCTGTTTTTT. This sequence encodes CSVQRLNTGELFF.

V is TRBV6-5 and J is TRBJ1-2; 9 bases align to TRBD1. V was pared by 5 bases and J by 3 bases, with 7 bases of the junction left unmatched. Germline CDR1 is MNHEY and CDR2 is SVGAGI. The CDR3 spans 15 residues. The CDR3 protein is CASSLRQGVHYGYTF. The CDR3 region has the DNA TGTGCCAGCAGTCTCCGACAGGGGGTCCACTATGGCTACACCTTC.

This clonotype was counted ten times or more. This chain uses TRBV11-2 with TRBJ2-1, with D tentatively TRBD2 (6 bases). The CDR3 spans 16 residues. Looked up from germline, CDR1 is SGHAT and CDR2 is FQNNGV. V was clipped by 4 bases and J by 3 bases, with 16 bases between them. DNA of the CDR3: TGTGCCAGCAGCTCCGTACCAGCGGGCTTCTACAATGAGCAGTTCTTC. This gives the protein CASSSVPAGFYNEQFF. The full variable domain, completed using reference TRBV11-2 and TRBJ2-1, is EAGVAQSPRYKIIEKRQSVAFWCNPISGHATLYWYQQILGQGPKLLIQFQNNGVVDDSQLPKDRFSAERLKGVDSTLKIQPAKLEDSAVYLCASSSVPAGFYNEQFFGPGTRLTVL.